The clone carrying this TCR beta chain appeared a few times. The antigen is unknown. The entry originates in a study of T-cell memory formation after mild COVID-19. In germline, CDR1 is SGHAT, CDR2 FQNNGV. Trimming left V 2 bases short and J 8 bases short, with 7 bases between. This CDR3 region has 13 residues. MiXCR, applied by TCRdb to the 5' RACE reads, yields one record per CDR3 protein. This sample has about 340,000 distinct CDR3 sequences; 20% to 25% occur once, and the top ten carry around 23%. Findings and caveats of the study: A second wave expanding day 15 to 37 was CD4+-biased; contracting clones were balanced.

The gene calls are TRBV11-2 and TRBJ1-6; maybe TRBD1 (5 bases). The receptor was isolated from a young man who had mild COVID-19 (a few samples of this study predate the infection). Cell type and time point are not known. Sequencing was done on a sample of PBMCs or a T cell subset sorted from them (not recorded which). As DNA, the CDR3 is TGTGCCAGCAGCTTATCGGGGGATTCACCCCTCCACTTT. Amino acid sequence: CASSLSGDSPLHF.